Described below is a single TCR beta chain sequence and its context. Its cognate antigen is unknown. This record belongs to a study of siplizumab effects on memory and regulatory T cells. Study-level results: The study found that mappable alloreactive CD4+ clones averaged around 68% Treg-derived with siplizumab and over 25% in controls. It was never confirmed that proliferating Tregs from siplizumab cultures were suppressive.

The CDR3 length is 14 residues. V lost 1 base and J lost 2, with 7 bases in between. In germline, CDR1 is KGHSH, CDR2 LQKENI. Clones were read by immunoSEQ multiplex PCR, and TCRdb kept only the in-frame ones, dropping some. The top ten clones hold 15% of a sample with about 87,000 clones, more than 80% of them seen once. The V gene is TRBV18, the J gene TRBJ2-3; D uncertain. The clonotype comes from a human donor in good health. Sequenced material: CD4+ T cells sorted from blood. CDR3 loop: CASSPQGTTDTQYF. DNA of the CDR3: TGTGCCAGCTCACCACAGGGTACCACAGATACGCAGTATTTT.